This T cell receptor (beta chain) derives from a study of CD8+CD57+ T cells in acquired aplastic anemia. Across the study: Mean yield of DNA from sorted CD4+ and CD8+ cells was approximately 3 ug.

Germline values: CDR1 LNHDA, CDR2 SQIVND (reference sequence). Trimming took 6 bases from V and 10 from J; bases not matched to a gene: 9. This CDR3 is built from 14 residues. Genomic DNA provided the template from which TCR beta VDJ and CDR3 profiles were obtained. TCRdb re-derived calls from the reads in MiXCR, one entry per CDR3 protein. Counted here are under 200,000 distinct CDR3 sequences, around 45% occurring once; the ten biggest clones make up approximately 1%. This clonotype was obtained from a human donor in good health. Sequenced material: sorted CD4+, CD8+, or CD8+CD57+ T cells (not recorded which) from PBMCs. The V and J genes are TRBV19 and TRBJ1-6; 7 bases are shared with TRBD1. The CDR3: CASSRTGGYSPLHF. The DNA for the CDR3 is TGTGCCAGTAGCCGGACAGGAGGTTACTCACCCCTCCACTTT.